This T cell receptor beta chain derives from a study of cytotoxic CD8 clonotypes in ibrutinib-treated CLL. The wider study: The cohort had 10 to 12 relapsed/refractory and around 15 treatment-naive patients, 17 IGHV unmutated. After a median about eleven months on treatment (6 to 36), response samples were drawn. The average sample held roughly 240,000 productive templates and around 87,000 productive rearrangements.

A few counts support this clone. Only in-frame clones appear in the TCRdb table, and some are missing; sequencing was by immunoSEQ multiplex PCR. The sample lists 11,000 to 15,000 clones, 64% occurring once. Looked up from germline, CDR1 is LGHNA and CDR2 is YNFKEQ. Trimming cost V 4 bases and J 6 bases; bases outside gene matches: 8. CDR3 length: 15 amino acids. The receptor's source is a human donor with chronic lymphocytic leukemia. The J gene is TRBJ1-5, the V gene TRBV4-2, with 8 bases matching TRBD1. Material: PBMCs, obtained before ibrutinib treatment. As DNA, the CDR3 is TGTGCCAGCAGCCCCCAGACAGGGGAAACTCAGCCCCAGCATTTT. Its translation is CASSPQTGETQPQHF.